This TCR beta chain comes out of a study of cytomegalovirus exposure and HLA in healthy donors. About this clone itself: The antigen is not known.

PCR employed 60 Vbeta and 13 Jbeta primers. Measured with immunoSEQ multiplex PCR; TCRdb has only the in-frame clones, and not every one. The sample consists of 75,000 to 95,000 clones, roughly 73% of them appearing once. Deletions cut 0 bases from V and 2 bases from J, with 9 bases between. Germline V gene data show CDR1 as SGHTA and CDR2 as FQGNSA. The CDR3 runs to 15 residues. Study results and limitations: When the data were analyzed later, several of the most significant clusters appeared to be linked to common viral pathogens. Specificity for CMV antigens was confirmed in vitro for a few of the CMV-associated chains. A later look showed TCR association rates differing by HLA locus, highest for DRB1 and lowest for HLA-C.

The chain combines TRBV7-2 with TRBJ2-3; D possibly corresponds to TRBD1 (5 bases). The TCR was taken from a male donor in good health and CMV-seropositive. Material for sequencing was PBMCs. CDR3 in DNA: TGTGCCAGCAGCTTAGCGGGGCTAACCACAGATACGCAGTATTTT. It yields the protein CASSLAGLTTDTQYF. Supplemented by reference TRBV7-2 and TRBJ2-3, the full variable domain reads GAGVSQSPSNKVTEKGKDVELRCDPISGHTALYWYRQSLGQGLEFLIYFQGNSAPDKSGLPSDRFSAERTGGSVSTLTIQRTQQEDSAVYLCASSLAGLTTDTQYFGPGTRLTVL.